Each of the 21 T cell receptor beta chains below was sequenced from the same sample in a study of regulatory T cells in long-lasting Graves disease. Library construction for TCR beta used iRepertoire HTBI primers and Arm-PCR of CDR3 regions. TCRdb reanalysed the multiplex PCR reads using MiXCR and keeps one entry per CDR3 protein. The sample contains about 660,000 distinct CDR3 sequences, around 30% of which appear only once. Time point given: persistent/refractory GD, antithyroid drugs over 5 years with positive TRAb. PBMC RNA served as the TCR library source. The sequencing used peripheral blood mononuclear cells (PBMCs), collected when the disease was refractory, from a patient treated with antithyroid drugs. The receptors shown here come from a female donor with Graves disease.

This clonotype occurred a few times. The rearrangement links TRBV3-1 to TRBJ2-7; 7 bases are shared with TRBD1. CDR3 length: 12 residues. Trimming removed 3 bases from V and 6 bases from J; junction bases left unmatched: 2. Germline lookup yields CDR1 LGHDT and CDR2 YNNKEL (reference sequence). CDR3 loop: CASSHRQGEQYF. CDR3 DNA: TGTGCCAGCAGCCACCGACAGGGCGAGCAGTACTTC.

The V call is TRBV19, the J call TRBJ1-1; TRBD1 might be the D (6 bases). Germline CDR1 LNHDA, CDR2 SQIVND (reference sequence). This CDR3 comprises 18 residues. The germline V and J ends were trimmed by 3 bases and 0 bases, with 20 bases remaining between them. The CDR3 spells CASSIEGGTLGMNTEAFF. CDR3 nucleotide sequence: TGTGCCAGTAGTATTGAGGGGGGAACGTTGGGGATGAACACTGAAGCTTTCTTT.

This sequence joins TRBV20-1 and TRBJ2-6; a weak D match, TRBD1 (6 bases). CDR3 size: 20 residues. The V and J ends lost 1 base and 2 bases respectively, with 24 bases between them. The V gene's germline CDR1 is DFQATT and CDR2 SNEGSKA (reference sequence). The CDR3 DNA reads TGCAGTGCTAGAGGCTTTGGACCGGGACAATTCTCGCCTGGGGCCAACGTCCTGACTTTC. Its translation is CSARGFGPGQFSPGANVLTF.

V is TRBV28 and J is TRBJ1-1, with D unclear. Germline CDR1 MDHEN, CDR2 SYDVKM. There are 15 residues in the CDR3. V was shortened by 5 bases and J by 1 base, with 14 bases between the two germline ends. The CDR3 nucleotides are TGTGCCAGCAGTCCCTCCCGGGGTCCGAACACTGAAGCTTTCTTT. Translated: CASSPSRGPNTEAFF.

This clonotype was seen more than once but under ten times. This rearrangement joins TRBV20-1 to TRBJ1-1, with D tentatively TRBD1 (5 bases). V lost 0 bases to trimming and J lost 4 bases, with 18 bases between them. Germline CDR1 DFQATT, CDR2 SNEGSKA (reference sequence). The CDR3 length is 16 residues. CDR3 sequence: CSARDPRGSGGTEAFF. Written as DNA, the CDR3 is TGCAGTGCTAGAGATCCGAGGGGTTCCGGAGGCACTGAAGCTTTCTTT.

This clonotype was found a few times. The V and J genes are TRBV14 and TRBJ2-5; 7 nucleotides align to TRBD1. Trimming cost V 4 bases and J 2 bases; bases outside gene matches: 4. Per germline, CDR1 SGHDN and CDR2 FVKESK. The CDR3 length is 14 residues. CDR3 sequence: CASSLYRGQETQYF. In DNA form, the CDR3 reads TGTGCCAGCAGCCTCTACAGGGGACAAGAGACCCAGTACTTC.

This rearrangement joins TRBV20-1 to TRBJ2-7; D perhaps matches TRBD1 (7 bases). The CDR3 runs 15 residues. With 5 bases removed from V and 0 bases from J, the gap between germline ends came to 17 bases. In germline, CDR1 is DFQATT, CDR2 SNEGSKA (reference sequence). The CDR3 DNA reads as TGCAGTGCTGTTACAGGGGACTCCAGCTCCTACGAGCAGTACTTC. Translation: CSAVTGDSSSYEQYF.

This clonotype was detected a few times. The J gene is TRBJ1-2, the V gene TRBV20-1, with D perhaps TRBD1 (6 bases). The germline CDR1 and CDR2 sequences are DFQATT and SNEGSKA (reference sequence). The germline V and J ends were trimmed by 3 bases and 6 bases, with 11 bases remaining between them. CDR3 length equals 12 residues. As DNA, the CDR3 is TGCAGTGCTAGGACCGGGACACATGGCTACACCTTC. This sequence encodes CSARTGTHGYTF.

The chain uses TRBV5-1 and TRBJ1-1; 8 bases match TRBD1. V shed 6 bases, J shed 3 bases, and the junction held 10 bases outside the gene matches. Germline V CDR1 and CDR2: SGHRS, YFSETQ. The CDR3 length is 15 residues. The CDR3 nucleotides read TGCGCCAGCACTCTCAGCGCGACAGGGGACACTGAAGCTTTCTTT. Its protein is CASTLSATGDTEAFF.

This clonotype was detected ten times or more. DNA of the CDR3: TGTGCCAGCAGTCCCAGCGGGAGAGGGCGGCACATTCAGTACTTC. This gives the protein CASSPSGRGRHIQYF. This sequence joins TRBV11-2 and TRBJ2-4; 8 bases map to TRBD2. The length of the CDR3 is 15 residues. Trimming removed 6 bases from V and 8 bases from J; junction bases left unmatched: 12. Germline V gives CDR1 SGHAT, CDR2 FQNNGV.

The rearrangement uses TRBV6-5 and TRBJ1-2; D perhaps matches TRBD1 (5 bases). Per germline, CDR1 MNHEY and CDR2 SVGAGI. This CDR3 contains 14 residues. Between the trimmed V and J ends, which lost 3 bases and 4 bases, there was a span of 12 bases. The CDR3 protein is CASSYRGITYGYTF. In DNA form, the CDR3 reads TGTGCCAGCAGTTATCGGGGGATCACCTATGGCTACACCTTC.

This clonotype was picked up a small number of times. The J gene is TRBJ1-2, the V gene TRBV6-1, with D possibly matching TRBD1 (5 bases). Trimming removed 6 bases at V and 3 bases at J, with 14 bases between. Looked up from germline, CDR1 is MNHNS and CDR2 is SASEGT. This CDR3 comprises 14 residues. This CDR3 is CASRALRGHYGYTF. As DNA, the CDR3 is TGTGCCAGCAGGGCCTTAAGGGGCCACTATGGCTACACCTTC.

The chain joins TRBV5-1 to TRBJ2-7, with 12 positions matching TRBD2. The CDR3 totals 16 residues. Germline V lookup: CDR1 SGHRS, CDR2 YFSETQ. V was clipped by 4 bases and J by 3 bases; unmatched bases: 8. For the CDR3, the DNA is TGCGCCAGCAGCCAAGGACTAGCGGGACGGAACTACGAGCAGTACTTC. Residues: CASSQGLAGRNYEQYF.

This clonotype has only a few counts. This chain joins TRBV27 and TRBJ2-5; the match to TRBD2 covers 10 bases. Losses at the gene ends were 4 bases for V and 2 bases for J; bases not matched to a gene: 4. There are 15 residues in the CDR3. CDR1 and CDR2 from the germline V gene are MNHEY and SMNVEV (reference sequence). This CDR3 reads CASSWGLAPQETQYF. In nucleotides, the CDR3 is TGTGCCAGCAGTTGGGGACTAGCGCCACAAGAGACCCAGTACTTC.

The chain carries TRBV6-2 or TRBV6-3 and TRBJ1-6, with TRBD1 matching over 8 bases. V was pared by 7 bases and J by 8 bases, with 7 bases of the junction left unmatched. The CDR3 length is 14 residues. CDR1 MNHEY and CDR2 SVGEGT come from the germline V gene. The CDR3, as DNA: TGTGCCAGCAACCTCAGGGGGCCAGATTCACCCCTCCACTTT. It specifies CASNLRGPDSPLHF.

This rearrangement joins TRBV30 to TRBJ2-6; D is unresolved. V dropped 6 bases and J dropped 0 bases, with 3 bases sitting between them. This CDR3 is 12 amino acids long. Germline lookup yields CDR1 GTSNPN and CDR2 SVGIG (reference sequence). CDR3 DNA: TGTGCCTGCGACTCTGGGGCCAACGTCCTGACTTTC. Its protein is CACDSGANVLTF. The entire variable domain, with the rest obtained from reference TRBV30 and TRBJ2-6, is as follows: SQTIHQWPATLVQPVGSPLSLECTVEGTSNPNLYWYRQAAGRGLQLLFYSVGIGQISSEVPQNLSASRPQDRQFILSSKKLLLSDSGFYLCACDSGANVLTFGAGSRLTVL.

This clonotype was seen more than once but under ten times. V usage is TRBV15 and J usage is TRBJ1-5; no reliable D call. This CDR3 spans 12 amino acids. V dropped 4 bases and J dropped 4 bases, with 5 bases sitting between them. CDR1 and CDR2 (germline): LNHNV, YYDKDF (reference sequence). The CDR3, as DNA: TGTGCCACCAGCAAAGAAAATCAGCCCCAGCATTTT. Translation gives CATSKENQPQHF.

The table lists this clonotype with a few counts. The genes are TRBV11-3 and TRBJ2-2; D call uncertain. V was shortened by 4 bases and J by 4 bases, with 13 bases between the two germline ends. Germline V gives CDR1 SGHNT, CDR2 YENEEA. CDR3 length equals 15 residues. The CDR3 sequence: CASSSTTGPTGELFF. CDR3 sequence (DNA): TGTGCCAGCAGCTCCACGACCGGGCCCACCGGGGAGCTGTTTTTT.

This clonotype turned up a few times. This chain connects TRBV6-1 to TRBJ1-5, with D possibly TRBD1 on 6 matching bases. CDR3 size: 16 residues. V lost 6 bases, J lost 0 bases, and 15 bases lay in between. Germline V gene data show CDR1 as MNHNS and CDR2 as SASEGT. CDR3 DNA: TGTGCCAGCAGCCCGACAGGCGCCTATAGCAATCAGCCCCAGCATTTT. Translated: CASSPTGAYSNQPQHF.

As concerns this clonotype: Its ends do not fully match the called genes, so a read error is possible. The chain uses TRBV5-1 and TRBJ2-5, with 8 bases that match TRBD2. The DNA end lines up better with TRBJ2-7; the J call may be wrong. The CDR3 has 17 residues. CDR1 and CDR2 from the germline V gene are SGHRS and YFSETQ. The CDR3 nucleotides read TGTGCCAGCAGCGTAGACGGGACGGGGGGGATCGACTACGAGCAGTACTTC. Amino acids: CASSVDGTGGIDYEQYF.

The chain is built from TRBV6-1 and TRBJ1-4, with 7 bases identical to TRBD1. The V segment lost 8 bases and the J segment 0 bases; nucleotides outside the gene matches: 12. Germline CDR1 and CDR2: MNHNS and SASEGT. This CDR3 region has 17 residues. In DNA form, the CDR3 reads TGTGCCAGCTCGCTCGAGGCAGGGGGAACAACTAATGAAAAACTGTTTTTT. This sequence encodes CASSLEAGGTTNEKLFF.